Listed below are T cell receptor beta chains from one sample, sequenced in a study of Graves' ophthalmopathy and Graves' hyperthyroidism. TCRdb re-called the multiplex PCR reads through MiXCR, storing one row per CDR3 protein. The sample includes approximately 460,000 distinct CDR3 sequences, under 15% of them seen just once. Sequenced material: blood. Receptors originate from a woman aged 25 to 39 with Graves' ophthalmopathy. CDR3s leave out the opening cysteine and the closing phenylalanine or tryptophan. The order of the fields is V gene, J gene, CDR3 protein.

V: TRBV30
J: TRBJ1-1
CDR3: AWIIGHTEAF

V: TRBV6-1
J: TRBJ1-1
CDR3: ASSPYRVPDTEAF

V: TRBV20-1
J: TRBJ2-7
CDR3: SAKHGSSYEQY

V: TRBV27
J: TRBJ2-7
CDR3: ASSPGTGTTEEY

V: TRBV18
J: TRBJ2-7
CDR3: ASSPDSAEQY

V: TRBV30
J: TRBJ2-7
CDR3: AWSDPGGAGYEQY

V: TRBV4-1
J: TRBJ2-7
CDR3: ASSQGTVNYEQY

V: TRBV10-2
J: TRBJ1-1
CDR3: ASSGTLMNTEAF

V: TRBV4-1
J: TRBJ2-7
CDR3: ASSKSRVGNAGQSYEQY

V: TRBV7-2
J: TRBJ2-6
CDR3: ASGLRGTGANVLT

V: TRBV6-1
J: TRBJ1-5
CDR3: ASSSGQPYSNQPQH

V: TRBV11-2
J: TRBJ1-1
CDR3: ASSLGAGGRGTEAF

V: TRBV25-1
J: TRBJ2-7
CDR3: ASRHPGLAGEQY

V: TRBV30
J: TRBJ1-1
CDR3: ARREDLNTEAF

V: TRBV20-1
J: TRBJ2-5
CDR3: SAERAQETQY

V: TRBV3-1
J: TRBJ1-1
CDR3: ASSQEMTVSEAF

V: TRBV5-5
J: TRBJ2-5
CDR3: ASSEDSFQETQY

V: TRBV6-2/TRBV6-3
J: TRBJ1-5
CDR3: ASRDTNQPQH

V: TRBV20-1
J: TRBJ2-5
CDR3: SAQGPGQETQY

V: TRBV27
J: TRBJ1-3
CDR3: ASSGSGSGNTIY

V: TRBV28
J: TRBJ2-7
CDR3: ASSLTGGLLYEQY

V: TRBV2
J: TRBJ2-5
CDR3: ASNIPTSGGVGETQY

V: TRBV6-5
J: TRBJ1-5
CDR3: ASSSDRGGDSNQPQH

V: TRBV13
J: TRBJ2-4
CDR3: ASSVRTNWGIQY

V: TRBV6-2/TRBV6-3
J: TRBJ2-2
CDR3: ASSRTGGGSGELF

V: TRBV6-5
J: TRBJ2-7
CDR3: ASSRFGRNYEQY

V: TRBV6-5
J: TRBJ2-7
CDR3: ASSRTRGIYEQY

V: TRBV7-8
J: TRBJ1-6
CDR3: ASSQRQGDNSPLH

V: TRBV27
J: TRBJ2-5
CDR3: ASSLRWGDRETQY

V: TRBV7-6
J: TRBJ2-2
CDR3: ASSLGAGSLNTGELF

V: TRBV9
J: TRBJ2-7
CDR3: ASSKGLADYEQY

V: TRBV6-1
J: TRBJ2-7
CDR3: ASSQTSGGYEQY

V: TRBV7-2
J: TRBJ2-7
CDR3: ASNLQGSGYEQY

V: TRBV19
J: TRBJ2-2
CDR3: ASSQSGQQFGELF

V: TRBV12-3/TRBV12-4
J: TRBJ2-4
CDR3: ASSLIFPQGENIKY

V: TRBV6-5
J: TRBJ2-2
CDR3: ASSYGTGDGGELF

V: TRBV6-2/TRBV6-3
J: TRBJ2-7
CDR3: ASSYSPGTAYEQY

V: TRBV10-2
J: TRBJ1-2
CDR3: ASGSSRGRYGYT

V: TRBV13
J: TRBJ2-7
CDR3: ASSSSFTTSGKTYEQY

V: TRBV30
J: TRBJ1-1
CDR3: AWSVRARTEAF

V: TRBV19
J: TRBJ2-2
CDR3: ASSAYTGELF

V: TRBV2
J: TRBJ2-7
CDR3: ASNTGLMTTYEQY

V: TRBV19
J: TRBJ1-2
CDR3: ASSITGLNYGYT

V: TRBV10-3
J: TRBJ2-1
CDR3: AIEARNEQF

V: TRBV11-1
J: TRBJ2-2
CDR3: ASSPRDSPNTGELF

V: TRBV28
J: TRBJ2-1
CDR3: ASSLLKRGNNEQF

V: TRBV28
J: TRBJ1-2
CDR3: ASSLGTGGTGNYGYT

V: TRBV12-3/TRBV12-4
J: TRBJ1-2
CDR3: ASSLDGEDGYT

V: TRBV12-3/TRBV12-4
J: TRBJ1-2
CDR3: ASSLSPQIYGYT

V: TRBV5-1
J: TRBJ1-2
CDR3: ASSPIPGQGADGYT

V: TRBV15
J: TRBJ1-3
CDR3: ATKLKGGGIFNYSGNTIY